This T cell receptor beta chain was found in a study of response to subunit inactivated influenza vaccine. This clonotype has a handful of counts. Its matching antigen is unknown. Study-wide results and limits: T cells newly recruited by each seasonal influenza vaccination are few, the authors suggested.

TCRdb re-called the RT-PCR reads through MiXCR, storing one row per CDR3 protein. The sample comprises roughly 500,000 distinct CDR3 sequences, approximately 15% of which are singletons, and approximately 3% rests with the top ten. Germline V gene sequence: CDR1 LGHNA, CDR2 YSLEER. Trimming cost V 4 bases and J 0 bases, with 10 bases left between them. This CDR3 region has 15 residues. The source was CD4+ T cells sorted from PBMCs, collected about 24 months after vaccination. The rearrangement uses TRBV4-3 and TRBJ2-4; D is unresolved. The sequence came from a man aged 50 to 75 who received an inactivated influenza vaccine. The CDR3: CASSPEVLAKNIQYF. CDR3 sequence (DNA): TGCGCCAGCAGCCCCGAGGTACTAGCCAAAAACATTCAGTACTTC.